The clone carrying this T cell receptor (beta chain) was detected a few times. The sample is drawn from a study of blood T cell repertoires in COVID-19. The overall study: Samples representing acute and convalescent COVID-19 were sourced from the United States, Italy and Spain. From T cells, B-cell-depleted T cells, or PBMCs came the material, which was cDNA or gDNA.

Original data processing: How many nucleated cells were present was estimated from reference gene primer amplification. Assay: immunoSEQ multiplex PCR; the TCRdb copy retains only in-frame clones and omits some. V and J calls and clone size follow that table, whereas D and trimming were derived from the DNA. The sample records about 220,000 clones, around 75% being singletons. The CDR3 extends over 14 amino acids. V gave up 7 bases and J gave up 2 bases, with 11 bases separating them. Germline V gives CDR1 SNHLY, CDR2 FYNNEI. Input material: peripheral blood. This clonotype was obtained from a human donor in a cohort sampled during active COVID-19. This sequence joins TRBV2 and TRBJ2-2, with D tentatively TRBD2 (6 bases). The CDR3 protein is CASTGTSNTGELFF. The CDR3 region has the DNA TGTGCCAGCACTGGGACTTCTAACACCGGGGAGCTGTTTTTT.